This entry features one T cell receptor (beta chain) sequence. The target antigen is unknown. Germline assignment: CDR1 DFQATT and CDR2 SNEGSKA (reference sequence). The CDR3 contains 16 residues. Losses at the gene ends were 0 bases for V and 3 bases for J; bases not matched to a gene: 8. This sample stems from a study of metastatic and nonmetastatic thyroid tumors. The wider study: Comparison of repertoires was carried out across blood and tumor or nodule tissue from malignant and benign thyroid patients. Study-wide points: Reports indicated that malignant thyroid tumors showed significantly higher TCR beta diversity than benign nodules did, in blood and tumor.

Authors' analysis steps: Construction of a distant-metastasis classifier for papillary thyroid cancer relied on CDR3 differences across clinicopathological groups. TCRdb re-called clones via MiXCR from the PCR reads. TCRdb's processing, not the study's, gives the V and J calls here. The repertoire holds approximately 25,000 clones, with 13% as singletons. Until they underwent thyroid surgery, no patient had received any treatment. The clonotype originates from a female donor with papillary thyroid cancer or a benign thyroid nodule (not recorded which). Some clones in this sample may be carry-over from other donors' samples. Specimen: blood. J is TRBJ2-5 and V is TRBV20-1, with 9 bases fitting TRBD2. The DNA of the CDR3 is TGCAGTGCTAGAGACTCCTCATTAGCGGGAGAAGAGACCCAGTACTTC. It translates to CSARDSSLAGEETQYF.